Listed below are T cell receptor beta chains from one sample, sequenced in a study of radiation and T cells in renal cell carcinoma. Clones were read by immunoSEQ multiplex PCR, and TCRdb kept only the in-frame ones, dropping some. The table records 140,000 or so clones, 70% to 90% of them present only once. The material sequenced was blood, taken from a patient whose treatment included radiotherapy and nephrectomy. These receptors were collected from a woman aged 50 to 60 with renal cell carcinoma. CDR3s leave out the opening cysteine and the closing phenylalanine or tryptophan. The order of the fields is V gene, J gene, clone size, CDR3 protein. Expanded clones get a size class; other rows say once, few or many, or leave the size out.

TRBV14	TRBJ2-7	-	ASSQVPGQGWYEQY
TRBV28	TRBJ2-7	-	ASSLAQAAYEQY
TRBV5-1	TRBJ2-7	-	ASSLALGENYEQY
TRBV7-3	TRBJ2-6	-	ASSPWGSGANVLT
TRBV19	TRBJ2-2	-	ASKVISANTGELF
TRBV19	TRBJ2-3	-	ASSSSGHRTDTQY
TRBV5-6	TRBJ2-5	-	ASSFTGGETQY
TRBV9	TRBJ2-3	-	ASSASSGITDTQY
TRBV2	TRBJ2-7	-	ASKGWRTYEQY
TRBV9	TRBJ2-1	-	ASSAFGRGAERNEQF
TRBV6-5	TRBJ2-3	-	ASKNGGSGDTQY
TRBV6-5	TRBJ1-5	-	ASSPGWGFSWPQH
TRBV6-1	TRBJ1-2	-	ASREEGTNYGYT
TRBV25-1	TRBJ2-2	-	ASSELNTGELF
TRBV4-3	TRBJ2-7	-	ASSRRVSGQEHYEQY
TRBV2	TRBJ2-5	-	ASMGGLRETQY
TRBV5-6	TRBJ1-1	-	ATGEGSNTEAF
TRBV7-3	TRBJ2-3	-	ASSLGLAEGDTQY
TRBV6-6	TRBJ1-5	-	ASIYDSGRNQPQH
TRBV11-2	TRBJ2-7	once	ASSLEAVTYEQY
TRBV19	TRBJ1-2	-	ASTPGGGPAVGYT
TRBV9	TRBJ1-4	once	ASSVGEGGNEKLF
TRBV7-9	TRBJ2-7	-	ASGAPLLTGSSNEQY
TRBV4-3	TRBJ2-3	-	ASSQEARGSTDTQY
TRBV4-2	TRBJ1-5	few	ASSQEGAVGNQPQH
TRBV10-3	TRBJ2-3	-	AISESTDTQY
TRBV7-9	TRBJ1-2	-	ASSLVNYGYT
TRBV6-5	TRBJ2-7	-	ASSSSRGSYEQY
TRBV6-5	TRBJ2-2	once	ASSLDRENTGELF
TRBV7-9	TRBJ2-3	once	ASNIRGDTQY
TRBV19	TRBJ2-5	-	ASSPAGGFWTQY
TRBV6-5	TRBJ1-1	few	ASSNPGRPEAF
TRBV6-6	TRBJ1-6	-	ASSPDSPSNSPLH
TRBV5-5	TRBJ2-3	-	ASSSGSSTDTQY
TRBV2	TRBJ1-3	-	ASRMGRENTIY
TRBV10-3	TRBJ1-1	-	ATEGQNTEAF
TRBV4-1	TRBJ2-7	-	ASSRGTGGISGHEQY
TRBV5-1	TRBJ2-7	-	ASSYRDGAYEQY
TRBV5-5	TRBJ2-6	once	ASSPDRTPANVLT
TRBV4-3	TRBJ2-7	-	ASSQGSGQATYEQY
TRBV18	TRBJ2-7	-	ASVPGTGHEQY
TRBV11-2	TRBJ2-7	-	ASSLRQVSYEQY
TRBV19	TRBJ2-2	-	ASIAQGRYTGELF
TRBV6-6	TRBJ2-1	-	ASSPSWGKDEQF
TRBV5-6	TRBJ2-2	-	ASSLRDRGQTGELF
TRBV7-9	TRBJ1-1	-	ASSLVANTEAF
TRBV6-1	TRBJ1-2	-	ASSGRGYGYT
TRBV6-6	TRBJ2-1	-	ASSSLNEQF
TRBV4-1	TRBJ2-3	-	ASSLGPLGRGGTDTQY